Detailed here is one T cell receptor beta chain. The protocol was immunoSEQ multiplex PCR, while the TCRdb copy is restricted to in-frame clones and leaves out a portion. Among about 410,000 clones listed, 80% to 95% were seen once. Trimming took 1 base from V and 2 from J, leaving 6 bases between them. Looked up from germline, CDR1 is LNHDA and CDR2 is SQIVND (reference sequence). The CDR3 extends over 14 amino acids. The record originates from a study of control samples from healthy donors and cancer patients. This clonotype was obtained from a man in his forties with head and neck cancer. This chain links TRBV19 with TRBJ1-5; the D is unclear. Sequenced sample: PBMCs. This CDR3 is CASSIVVGNQPQHF. CDR3 DNA sequence: TGTGCCAGTAGTATAGTTGTGGGCAATCAGCCCCAGCATTTT. The entire variable domain, with the rest obtained from reference TRBV19 and TRBJ1-5, is as follows: DGGITQSPKYLFRKEGQNVTLSCEQNLNHDAMYWYRQDPGQGLRLIYYSQIVNDFQKGDIAEGYSVSREKKESFPLTVTSAQKNPTAFYLCASSIVVGNQPQHFGDGTRLSIL.